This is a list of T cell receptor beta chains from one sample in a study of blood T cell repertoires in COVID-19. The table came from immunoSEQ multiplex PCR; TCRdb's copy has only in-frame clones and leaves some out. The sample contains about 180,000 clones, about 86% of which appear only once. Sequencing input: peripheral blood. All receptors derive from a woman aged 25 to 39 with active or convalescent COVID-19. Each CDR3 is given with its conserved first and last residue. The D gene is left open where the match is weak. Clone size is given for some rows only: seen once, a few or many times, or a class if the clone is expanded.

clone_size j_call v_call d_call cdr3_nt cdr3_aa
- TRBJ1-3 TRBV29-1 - TGCAGCGTTGCCCTTGGGGCAGGGCCTGGAAACACCATATATTTT CSVALGAGPGNTIYF
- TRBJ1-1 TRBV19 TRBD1 TGTGCCAGTAGTACGACAGGGGGCAGTAACACTGAAGCTTTCTTT CASSTTGGSNTEAFF
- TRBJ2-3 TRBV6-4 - TGTGCCAGCAGTGAAGGGACTAGCACAGATACGCAGTATTTT CASSEGTSTDTQYF
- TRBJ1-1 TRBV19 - TGTGCCAGTACCATCACCACCGCGGGGGGCACTGAAGCTTTCTTT CASTITTAGGTEAFF
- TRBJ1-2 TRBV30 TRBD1 TGTGCCTGGAGTGGACAGGGGGGCTACACCTTC CAWSGQGGYTF
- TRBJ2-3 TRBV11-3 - TGTGCCAGCAGCTTATCCGGGATGGTCACAGATACGCAGTATTTT CASSLSGMVTDTQYF
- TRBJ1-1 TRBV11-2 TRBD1 TGTGCCAGCAGCCGGCCGGGACAGAGCTCTGAAGCTTTCTTT CASSRPGQSSEAFF
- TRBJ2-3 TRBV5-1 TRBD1 TGCGCCAGCAGCACGGACAGGGCATATACGCAGTATTTT CASSTDRAYTQYF
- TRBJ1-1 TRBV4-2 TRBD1 TGTGCCAGCAGCCAAGGACAGGGACCGAACACTGAAGCTTTCTTT CASSQGQGPNTEAFF
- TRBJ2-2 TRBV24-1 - TGTGCCACCAGTGATTCGACAGGCACCGGGGAGCTGTTTTTT CATSDSTGTGELFF
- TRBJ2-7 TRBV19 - TGTGCCAGTAGTATAGGAAGAGGTAGCAGCTACGAGCAGTACTTC CASSIGRGSSYEQYF
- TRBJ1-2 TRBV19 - TGTGCCACTCGGACAGACCTTAACTATGGCTACACCTTC CATRTDLNYGYTF
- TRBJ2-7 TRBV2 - TGTGCCAGCAGGGGAAACAGGGACGAGCAGTACTTC CASRGNRDEQYF
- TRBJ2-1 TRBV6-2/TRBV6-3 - TGTGCCAGCAGTTATAGTAATGAGCAGTTCTTC CASSYSNEQFF
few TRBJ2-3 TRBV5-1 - TGCGCCAGCAGCTTGGCCATCCTTGGCCTAGATAGGCAGTATTTT CASSLAILGLDRQYF
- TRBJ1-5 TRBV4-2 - TGTGCCAGCAGCCAAGATAGAACAGGTTTGTCTTACAGTCAGCCCCAGCATTTT CASSQDRTGLSYSQPQHF
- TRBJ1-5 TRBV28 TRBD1 TGTGCCAGCAGTTCCCCTCGGACAGGGGGACTGTATAGCAATCAGCCCCAGCATTTT CASSSPRTGGLYSNQPQHF
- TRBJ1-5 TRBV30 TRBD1 TGTGCCTGGATGGAGGGGGCTGGCAATCAGCCCCAGCATTTT CAWMEGAGNQPQHF
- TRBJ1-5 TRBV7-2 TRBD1 TGTGCCAGCAGCTTTGGGACAGGGGGCTTGCCCCAGCATTTT CASSFGTGGLPQHF
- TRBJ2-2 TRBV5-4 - TGTGCCAGCAGCTTGCCAACTATTACGAACACCGGGGAGCTGTTTTTT CASSLPTITNTGELFF
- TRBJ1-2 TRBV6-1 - TGTGCCAGCAGTGAAGGGACTTATGGCTACACCTTC CASSEGTYGYTF
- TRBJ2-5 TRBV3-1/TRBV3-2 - TGTGCCAGCAGCCAAGTCAGGGCCCAGTACTTC CASSQVRAQYF
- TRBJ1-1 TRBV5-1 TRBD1 TGCGCCAGCAGCTTGGTGCCCCTCGGACAGGGGATGAACACTGAAGCTTTCTTT CASSLVPLGQGMNTEAFF
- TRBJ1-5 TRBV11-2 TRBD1 TGTGCCAGCAGCTTAGGGGCAGGGGGTTTTCAGCCCCAGCATTTT CASSLGAGGFQPQHF
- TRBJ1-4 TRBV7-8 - TGTGCCAGCAGCTCAAAGAATCCTTTGGCAGGCCCTAATGAAAAACTGTTTTTT CASSSKNPLAGPNEKLFF
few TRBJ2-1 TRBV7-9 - TGTGCCAGCAGCTTAGGTGGCAGTCTAGGCAATGAGCAGTTCTTC CASSLGGSLGNEQFF
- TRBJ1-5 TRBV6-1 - TGTGCCAGCAGTGAGGACAGTTCTACGCGGTATAGCAATCAGCCCCAGCATTTT CASSEDSSTRYSNQPQHF
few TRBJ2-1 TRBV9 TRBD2 TGTGCCAGCAGCGTAGACGGGGGGGCTGGCAATGAGCAGTTCTTC CASSVDGGAGNEQFF
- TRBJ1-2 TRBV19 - TGTGCCAGTAGTTCCACTCACACCAGCGCCCGTGGGGGCTACACCTTC CASSSTHTSARGGYTF
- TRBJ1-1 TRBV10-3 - TGTGCCATCAGTACCCAGGGGTCCTTCGAAGCTTTCTTT CAISTQGSFEAFF
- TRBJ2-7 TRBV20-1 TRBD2 TGCAGTGCTAGTGCCCATTCAACTAGCGTCTCCTACGAGCAGTACTTC CSASAHSTSVSYEQYF
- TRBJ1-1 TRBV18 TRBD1 TGTGCCAGCCACCGGGACAGGCAGAACACTGAAGCTTTCTTT CASHRDRQNTEAFF
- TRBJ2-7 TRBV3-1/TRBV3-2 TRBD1 TGTGCCAGCAGCCAAGATCCAGGGGGCGGCAACGAGCAGTACTTC CASSQDPGGGNEQYF
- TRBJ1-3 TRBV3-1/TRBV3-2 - TGTGCCAGCAGCCAAGGAGCAGGGGAGAACACCATATATTTT CASSQGAGENTIYF
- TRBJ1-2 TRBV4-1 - TGCGCCAGCAGCCAAGCACGTCCCGGGCCCGGGGGCTATGGCTACACCTTC CASSQARPGPGGYGYTF
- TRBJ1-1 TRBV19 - TGTGCCAGTACCCCCGGGGTAATCACTGAAGCTTTCTTT CASTPGVITEAFF
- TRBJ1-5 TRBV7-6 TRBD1 TGTGCCAGCAGCCAGATGACAGGGGGAGCGAATCAGCCCCAGCATTTT CASSQMTGGANQPQHF
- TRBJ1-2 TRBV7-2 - TGTGCCAGCAGCTCAAGACAAGGAAACTATGGCTACACCTTC CASSSRQGNYGYTF
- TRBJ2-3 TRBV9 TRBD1 TGTGCCAGCAGCGTGAGGACAGGGGGCAGAGATACGCAGTATTTT CASSVRTGGRDTQYF
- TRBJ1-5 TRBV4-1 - TGCGCCAGCAGCCAAGATCCCCTGACAGCGTATAGCAATCAGCCCCAGCATTTT CASSQDPLTAYSNQPQHF
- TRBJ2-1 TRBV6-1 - TGTGCCAGCAGTGAAATAGGGGGACACTACAATGAGCAGTTCTTC CASSEIGGHYNEQFF